The 8 T cell receptor beta chains reported below all come from one sample, sequenced in a study of tissue T cells after allogeneic stem cell transplantation. Method: immunoSEQ multiplex PCR; TCRdb's copy keeps in-frame clones and lacks some. The data show about 48,000 clones, approximately 73% seen once. The sequenced sample was sorted cells pooled from one or two spleens. Source of these receptors: a pool of C57BL/6 mice in good health.

Note on this clone: The gene names here belong to mouse. The CDR3 end is not reached by the read, which stops 1 residue before it; the germline J gene fills it in. Other DNA sequences within the sample encode an identical CDR3. The chain carries TRBV19 and TRBJ2-5; 9 bases are shared with TRBD2. Germline trimming cut 3 bases from V and 4 bases from J; bases unmatched to any gene: 0. The germline V gene encodes CDR1 FNHDT and CDR2 SITEND (reference sequence). CDR3 length equals 13 residues. Partial CDR3 DNA: TGTGCCAGCAGTAGGACTGGGGAAGACACCCAGTAC. Protein sequence: CASSRTGEDTQY. The CDR3 in full is CASSRTGEDTQYF.

This clone was seen a single time. The gene names given are mouse names. The read ends 1 residue before the CDR3 terminus; that terminus is restored from the germline J gene. The chain joins TRBV31 to TRBJ2-4; 8 bases map to TRBD1. The length of the CDR3 is 13 residues. Germline trimming cut 3 bases from V and 7 bases from J; bases unmatched to any gene: 6. Per germline, CDR1 GKSSPN and CDR2 SITVG. The CDR3 spells CAWRSGGGDTLYF. The part of the CDR3 DNA that was read is TGTGCCTGGAGGTCAGGGGGCGGGGACACCTTGTAC.

This clone was counted between two and nine times. The germline and genes are mouse ones. The CDR3 extends 1 residue past the end of the read, so its final part is completed from the germline J gene. V and J are TRBV29 and TRBJ1-5; D is possibly TRBD1 (5 bases). Looked up from germline, CDR1 is MSHET and CDR2 is SYDVDS. CDR3 length equals 13 residues. Trimming took 3 bases from V and 4 from J, leaving 7 bases between them. CDR3 DNA, as far as it was read: TGTGCTAGCAGTTTCGGGGGGAACCAGGCTCCGCTT. Amino acids: CASSFGGNQAPL. The CDR3 reads in full as CASSFGGNQAPLF.

In the case of this clone: Genes here carry mouse names. This chain's CDR3 is CASSIRGSYEQYF. The part of the CDR3 DNA that was read is TGTGCCAGCAGTATCCGGGGGTCCTATGAACAGTAC. The chain combines TRBV19 with TRBJ2-7, with D perhaps given as TRBD1 or TRBD2 (5 bases each). The read halts 1 residue ahead of the CDR3 end, with the missing end drawn from the germline J gene. Trimming took off 2 bases at V and 1 base at J, with 7 bases between the two ends. Germline CDR1 reads FNHDT; CDR2 reads SITEND (reference sequence). The CDR3 has 13 amino acids.

About this clone itself: Genes and germline come from the mouse. The CDR3 extends 1 residue past the end of the read, so its final part is completed from the germline J gene. The same CDR3 also results from other DNA sequences found in this sample. This chain links TRBV3 with TRBJ2-3, with 10 bases identical to TRBD2. The V gene end was trimmed by 1 base and the J gene end by 3 bases; junction bases not matched to a gene: 1. CDR3 length: 15 residues. The germline V gene has CDR1 SNHLY and CDR2 FYNGKV (reference sequence). The CDR3 protein is CASSLELGGAETLYF. The covered CDR3 bases are TGTGCCAGCAGCTTAGAACTGGGGGGGGCAGAAACGCTGTAT.

The sample holds a few counts of this clone. The gene names given are mouse names. Sequencing ends 1 residue short of the CDR3 end; the germline J gene provides the rest. The V call is TRBV1, the J call TRBJ2-7; tentatively, D is TRBD1 (5 bases). Germline loops: CDR1 NSQYPW, CDR2 LRSPGD (reference sequence). Trimming cost V 4 bases and J 4 bases, with 8 bases left between them. The CDR3 has 12 residues. CDR3 bases read: TGCACCTGCAGTGAGGACACTTATGAACAGTAC. Amino acids: CTCSEDTYEQY. The full CDR3 is CTCSEDTYEQYF.

This clone was detected a few times. Genes and germline come from the mouse. The read falls 1 residue short of the CDR3 end, and the missing part is taken from the germline J gene. Additional DNA sequences in this sample encode the identical CDR3. This chain joins TRBV13-1 and TRBJ2-7; D is possibly TRBD1 (5 bases). With 0 bases removed from V and 7 bases from J, the gap between germline ends came to 5 bases. Per the germline V gene, CDR1 is NSHNY and CDR2 is SYGAGN. CDR3 size: 11 residues. The covered CDR3 bases are TGTGCCAGCAGTGATGCAGGGGAACAGTAC. Translating gives CASSDAGEQY. The entire CDR3 protein reads CASSDAGEQYF.

This clone has just one count. Gene and germline names: mouse. The read stops 1 residue short of the end of the CDR3; the missing end is completed from the germline J gene. The rearrangement joins TRBV5 to TRBJ1-2, with TRBD1 identical over 7 bases. After removal of 4 bases from V and 0 bases from J, the junction contained 2 bases not matched to a gene. Germline V CDR1 and CDR2: LGHNA, YNLKQL (reference sequence). The CDR3 is 14 residues long. The CDR3: CASSPTGTNSDYTF. The DNA read from the CDR3 is TGTGCCAGCAGCCCGACAGGGACAAACTCCGACTACACC.